Below, one T cell receptor beta chain is given with its context. The data derive from a study of immune cell composition in non-small cell lung cancer. V lost 0 bases, J lost 2 bases, and 10 bases lay in between. The CDR3 extends over 16 amino acids. The repertoire was sequenced with immunoSEQ multiplex PCR; TCRdb's copy has only in-frame clones and lacks some. The sample holds about 8,700 clones, roughly two thirds seen once. Normal lung was sampled as far from the tumour as possible, at least 3 cm. The sequence was obtained from a human donor with non-small cell lung cancer. The rearrangement links TRBV23-1 to TRBJ2-2; TRBD1 might be the D (5 bases). TRBV23-1 is recorded as an ORF, its role being uncertain. Sequences were obtained from non-adjacent lung tissue. The CDR3, as DNA: TGCGCCAGCAGTCAATCGGGGCAGGATAACACCGGGGAGCTGTTTTTT. Residues: CASSQSGQDNTGELFF.